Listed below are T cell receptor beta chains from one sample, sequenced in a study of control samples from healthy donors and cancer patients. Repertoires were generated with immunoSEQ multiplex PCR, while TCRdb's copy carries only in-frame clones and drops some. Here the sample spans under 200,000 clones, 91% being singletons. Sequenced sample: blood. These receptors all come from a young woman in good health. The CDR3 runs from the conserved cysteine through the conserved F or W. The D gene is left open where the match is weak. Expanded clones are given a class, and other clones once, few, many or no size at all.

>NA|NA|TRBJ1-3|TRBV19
TGTGCCAGTAGTATCAGGGGTGGAAACACCATATATTTT
CASSIRGGNTIYF
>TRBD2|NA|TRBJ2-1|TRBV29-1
TGCAGCGTGGAAGCGGGGGATACCTACAATGAGCAGTTCTTC
CSVEAGDTYNEQFF
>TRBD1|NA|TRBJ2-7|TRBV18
TGTGCCAGCTCACCGGACAGGACGGGAGAGCAGTACTTC
CASSPDRTGEQYF
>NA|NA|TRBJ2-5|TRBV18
TGTGCCAGCTCACCCGGGCCACAAGAGACCCAGTACTTC
CASSPGPQETQYF
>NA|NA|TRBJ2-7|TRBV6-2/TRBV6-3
TGTGCCAGCAGTAATCGACAGTACGAGCAGTACTTC
CASSNRQYEQYF
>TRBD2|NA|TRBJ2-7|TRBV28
TGTGCCAGCAGTTTATCTTCTAGCGGGAGGCGGGAGCAGTACTTC
CASSLSSSGRREQYF
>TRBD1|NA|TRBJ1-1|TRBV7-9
TGTGCCAGCAGCTCTAGGACAGGGAGAACTGAAGCTTTCTTT
CASSSRTGRTEAFF
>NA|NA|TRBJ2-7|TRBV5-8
TGTGCCAGCAGCTTCGAAAGGGGGAGGGAGCAGTACTTC
CASSFERGREQYF
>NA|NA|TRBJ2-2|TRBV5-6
TGTGCCAGCAGCGTGGGGGGTTGGAACACCGGGGAGCTGTTTTTT
CASSVGGWNTGELFF
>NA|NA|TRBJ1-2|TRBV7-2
TGTGCCAGCAGCTTAGAGGGGACTAACTATGGCTACACCTTC
CASSLEGTNYGYTF
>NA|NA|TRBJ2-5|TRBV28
TGTGCCAGCAGCGCCCTTATCAGGTACCAAGAGACCCAGTACTTC
CASSALIRYQETQYF
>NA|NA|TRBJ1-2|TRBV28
TGTGCCAGCAGTTTCAGGAACTATGGCTACACCTTC
CASSFRNYGYTF
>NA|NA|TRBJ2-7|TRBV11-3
TGTGCCAGCAGCTTTTCCGGACACTCATCCTACGAGCAGTACTTC
CASSFSGHSSYEQYF
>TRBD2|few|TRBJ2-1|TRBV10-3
TGTGCCATCAGAACTAGCGGGAGTTACAATGAGCAGTTCTTC
CAIRTSGSYNEQFF
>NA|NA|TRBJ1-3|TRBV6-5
TGTGCCAGCAGTTTAAAGGGGTTGGCCATATATTTT
CASSLKGLAIYF